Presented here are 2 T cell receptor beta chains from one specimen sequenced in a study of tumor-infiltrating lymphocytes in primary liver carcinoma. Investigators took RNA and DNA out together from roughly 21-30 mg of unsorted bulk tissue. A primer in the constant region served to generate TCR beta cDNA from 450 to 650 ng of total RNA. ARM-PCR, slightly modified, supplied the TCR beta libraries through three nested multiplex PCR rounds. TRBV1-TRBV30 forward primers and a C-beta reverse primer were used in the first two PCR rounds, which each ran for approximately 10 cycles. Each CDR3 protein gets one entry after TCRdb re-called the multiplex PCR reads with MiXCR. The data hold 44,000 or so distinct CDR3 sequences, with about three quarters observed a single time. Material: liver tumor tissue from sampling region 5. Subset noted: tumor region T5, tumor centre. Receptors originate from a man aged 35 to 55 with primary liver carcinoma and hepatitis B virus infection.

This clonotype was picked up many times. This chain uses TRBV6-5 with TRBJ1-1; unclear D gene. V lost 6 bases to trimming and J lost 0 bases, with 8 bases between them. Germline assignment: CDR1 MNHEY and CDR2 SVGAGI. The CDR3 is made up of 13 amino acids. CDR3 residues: CASSPAVNTEAFF. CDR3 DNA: TGTGCCAGCAGCCCGGCGGTGAACACTGAAGCTTTCTTT.

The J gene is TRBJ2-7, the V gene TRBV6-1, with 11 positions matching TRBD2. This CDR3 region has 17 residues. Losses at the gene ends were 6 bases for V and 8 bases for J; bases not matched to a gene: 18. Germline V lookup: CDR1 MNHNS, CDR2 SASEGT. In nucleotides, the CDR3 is TGTGCCAGCAGATGGGGGACTAGCGGAATGACTACGTATAAGCAGTACTTC. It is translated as CASRWGTSGMTTYKQYF.